The T cell receptor beta chain described here comes from a study of CD8 T cells in ankylosing spondylitis. Study observations and caveats: Existing reports had already noted some motif variants in reactive arthritis synovial fluid and blood. Matched synovial fluid from ankylosing spondylitis patients was reported to be enriched for disease-linked clones.

The CDR3 extends over 13 amino acids. Per germline, CDR1 MNHEY and CDR2 SVGAGI. Trimming shortened V by 4 bases and J by 1 base, and 7 bases separated the two germline ends. About this clonotype itself: Its antigen remains unknown.

For TCR beta, libraries came from quantitative 5'-RACE with molecular barcodes. TCRdb redid the calling of the 5' RACE reads with MiXCR, one entry per CDR3 protein. The sample lists more than 150,000 distinct CDR3 sequences, approximately 10% occurring once. V and J are TRBV6-5 and TRBJ1-1; D remains unclear. The receptor's source is a male donor with ankylosing spondylitis or in good health (not recorded which). What was sequenced was blood, either unsorted or a sorted T cell fraction (not recorded which). CDR3 residues: CASSFVRNTEAFF. CDR3 coding DNA: TGTGCCAGCAGTTTCGTCCGGAACACTGAAGCTTTCTTT.